This TCR beta chain is from a study of blood T cells in healthy people across ages. Whole-study context: There was about one barcoded beta molecule captured by template switching per two T cells.

A second PCR of 7 to 11 cycles used a sample-barcoded 5' primer and a J-beta primer mix. TCRdb ran MiXCR on the 5' RACE reads and lists one entry per CDR3 protein. The table has hundreds of thousands of distinct CDR3 sequences, 40% to 65% seen once. The CDR3 is 14 residues long. V dropped 0 bases and J dropped 3 bases, with 9 bases sitting between them. CDR1 and CDR2 from the germline V gene are PRHDT and FYEKMQ (reference sequence). The chain carries TRBV13 and TRBJ2-7; D ambiguous. The sequence derives from an elderly woman in good health. The sequenced sample was blood. CDR3 amino acids: CASSLGAPSYEQYF. For the CDR3, the DNA is TGTGCCAGCAGCTTAGGCGCCCCCAGCTACGAGCAGTACTTC.